A single sample gave rise to the 30 T cell receptor beta chains below, sequenced in a study of shared clonotypes between healthy human individuals. Libraries were prepared by immunoSEQ multiplex PCR; TCRdb keeps only in-frame clonotypes and omits some of them. The repertoire holds some 2,100,000 clones, with about 94% as singletons. Input material: naive CD4+ T cells sorted from blood. Sample subset: CD45RA+ positively selected. Receptor source: a man aged 18 to 30 in good health.

The chain joins TRBV28 to TRBJ2-1; D not resolved. The CDR3 totals 16 residues. The V gene lost 10 bases and the J gene lost 5 bases, with 24 bases spanning the gap. Germline CDR1 MDHEN, CDR2 SYDVKM. CDR3 sequence reads: CATSDLGRKDHNEQFF. CDR3 in DNA: TGTGCCACCTCCGACCTCGGACGAAAGGATCACAATGAGCAGTTCTTC.

The chain carries TRBV28 and TRBJ2-7, with TRBD1 matching over 10 bases. This CDR3 spans 15 amino acids. Germline lookup yields CDR1 MDHEN and CDR2 SYDVKM. The ends lost 6 bases at V and 6 bases at J; junction bases unmatched: 11. The CDR3 sequence is CASRRRGTGVPEQYF. The CDR3, as DNA: TGTGCCAGCAGGCGAAGAGGGACAGGGGTTCCCGAGCAGTACTTC.

This clone has a single count. This chain uses TRBV11-2 with TRBJ1-6; D is undetermined. The CDR3 is made up of 13 amino acids. CDR1 is SGHAT and CDR2 is FQNNGV in the germline V gene. V was clipped by 5 bases and J by 5 bases, with 7 bases between them. CDR3 in DNA: TGTGCCAGCAGCGGGTCCAATAATTCACCCCTCCACTTT. Its translation is CASSGSNNSPLHF.

The rearrangement uses TRBV7-2 and TRBJ2-3, with 10 nucleotides matching TRBD2. The CDR3 consists of 14 residues. Trimming at V came to 4 bases and at J to 7 bases, leaving 5 bases not matched to a gene. The germline V gene encodes CDR1 SGHTA and CDR2 FQGNSA. CDR3 loop: CASSSSGSVNTQYF. The CDR3 coding sequence is TGTGCCAGCAGCTCTAGCGGGAGTGTAAATACGCAGTATTTT. Based on the CDR3 plus reference TRBV7-2 and TRBJ2-3, the full variable domain is GAGVSQSPSNKVTEKGKDVELRCDPISGHTALYWYRQSLGQGLEFLIYFQGNSAPDKSGLPSDRFSAERTGGSVSTLTIQRTQQEDSAVYLCASSSSGSVNTQYFGPGTRLTVL.

The chain carries TRBV30 and TRBJ2-3; possible D gene TRBD2, 6 bases. V gave up 1 base and J gave up 2 bases, with 10 bases separating them. From germline, CDR1 is GTSNPN and CDR2 SVGIG (reference sequence). The CDR3 covers 14 residues. CDR3 amino acids: CAWSEGLVTDTQYF. DNA for the CDR3: TGTGCCTGGAGTGAGGGACTTGTCACAGATACGCAGTATTTT.

This chain joins TRBV7-2 and TRBJ1-3, with 8 positions matching TRBD1. The germline V gene has CDR1 SGHTA and CDR2 FQGNSA. Trimming at V came to 3 bases and at J to 6 bases, leaving 4 bases not matched to a gene. The length of the CDR3 is 14 residues. The CDR3 loop reads CASSFLTGENTIYF. The CDR3 DNA reads TGTGCCAGCAGCTTTCTGACAGGGGAAAACACCATATATTTT. Variable domain in full (rest from reference TRBV7-2 and TRBJ1-3): GAGVSQSPSNKVTEKGKDVELRCDPISGHTALYWYRQSLGQGLEFLIYFQGNSAPDKSGLPSDRFSAERTGGSVSTLTIQRTQQEDSAVYLCASSFLTGENTIYFGEGSWLTVV.

V is TRBV6-1 and J is TRBJ1-2, with 7 bases lining up with TRBD1. The germline V gene encodes CDR1 MNHNS and CDR2 SASEGT. Germline trimming cut 2 bases from V and 5 bases from J; bases unmatched to any gene: 14. This CDR3 spans 17 amino acids. CDR3 region: CASSESYSAGQLYGYTF. CDR3 in DNA: TGTGCCAGCAGTGAAAGCTACTCTGCGGGACAGCTATATGGCTACACCTTC.

V usage is TRBV4-1 and J usage is TRBJ1-4, with D maybe TRBD1 (6 bases). The germline V gene has CDR1 MGHRA and CDR2 YSYEKL. The CDR3 is 17 residues long. Trimming took 4 bases from V and 4 from J, leaving 19 bases between them. The CDR3 DNA reads TGCGCCAGCAGCCCTCAGGAGCGGGGGGCCGTTAATGAAAAACTGTTTTTT. Residues: CASSPQERGAVNEKLFF.

The chain recombines TRBV30 with TRBJ2-7, with TRBD2 identical over 7 bases. After removal of 3 bases from V and 2 bases from J, the junction contained 4 bases not matched to a gene. CDR1 and CDR2 from the germline V gene are GTSNPN and SVGIG (reference sequence). The CDR3 extends over 13 amino acids. The CDR3 sequence: CAWRGRGAYEQYF. As DNA, the CDR3 is TGTGCCTGGAGGGGGAGGGGAGCCTACGAGCAGTACTTC.

The chain recombines TRBV28 with TRBJ1-1; D not resolved. Germline V CDR1 and CDR2: MDHEN, SYDVKM. Trimming removed 7 bases at V and 0 bases at J, with 6 bases between. The CDR3 runs 12 residues. Here the CDR3 DNA reads TGTGCCAGCATGAACGTGAACACTGAAGCTTTCTTT. Protein product: CASMNVNTEAFF.

The chain joins TRBV12-5 to TRBJ1-2; D unresolved. This CDR3 contains 13 residues. Germline V gene data show CDR1 as LGHNT and CDR2 as FRNRAP. The V end lost 0 bases, the J end lost 10 bases, and 12 bases lay between the germline ends. CDR3 amino acids: CASGLVALNSYTF. The CDR3 bases are TGTGCTAGTGGTTTGGTAGCCCTGAACTCCTACACCTTC. Variable domain in full (rest from reference TRBV12-5 and TRBJ1-2): DARVTQTPRHKVTEMGQEVTMRCQPILGHNTVFWYRQTMMQGLELLAYFRNRAPLDDSGMPKDRFSAEMPDATLATLKIQPSEPRDSAVYFCASGLVALNSYTFGSGTRLTVV.

The genes are TRBV6-1 and TRBJ2-7; D gene ambiguous. Trimming removed 8 bases from V and 4 bases from J, with 12 bases in between. The CDR3 contains 12 residues. Germline CDR1 is MNHNS and CDR2 is SASEGT. The DNA for the CDR3 is TGTGCCAGCGGCGATTCGTATTACGAGCAGTACTTC. The encoded protein is CASGDSYYEQYF.

The genes are TRBV4-3 and TRBJ2-5; 8 positions match TRBD2. Germline loops: CDR1 LGHNA, CDR2 YSLEER. There are 13 residues in the CDR3. The V gene end was trimmed by 4 bases and the J gene end by 5 bases; junction bases not matched to a gene: 3. The CDR3 sequence: CASSLGLGETQYF. The CDR3 DNA reads as TGCGCCAGCAGCCTGGGACTAGGCGAGACCCAGTACTTC.

The CDR3 spells CASTELAGNTNEQFF. The DNA for the CDR3 is TGTGCCAGCACTGAACTAGCGGGAAACACCAATGAGCAGTTCTTC. The V gene is TRBV28, the J gene TRBJ2-1; 10 positions match TRBD2. The CDR3 covers 15 residues. The junction had 9 bases not matched to a gene; V was cut back by 7 bases and J by 6 bases. CDR1 MDHEN and CDR2 SYDVKM come from the germline V gene.

The rearrangement uses TRBV2 and TRBJ1-1; TRBD1 matches at 11 bases. CDR1 is SNHLY and CDR2 is FYNNEI in the germline V gene. V lost 8 bases and J lost 5; bases outside the gene matches: 13. CDR3 length equals 16 residues. In DNA form, the CDR3 reads TGTGCCAGCTTAAATCCCCGGACAGGGGGCATTACTGAAGCTTTCTTT. Amino acid sequence: CASLNPRTGGITEAFF.

This clone was counted a few times. Other DNA variants within this sample encode the same CDR3. The rearrangement joins TRBV5-4 to TRBJ1-5; D is uncertain. The CDR3 consists of 13 residues. Trimming removed 4 bases from V and 1 base from J, with 6 bases in between. CDR1 is SGHNT, CDR2 YYREEE, per germline (reference sequence). CDR3 nucleotides: TGTGCCAGCAGCCAGGACAGCAATCAGCCCCAGCATTTT. Translation: CASSQDSNQPQHF.

The chain joins TRBV11-2 to TRBJ1-2, with 9 nucleotides matching TRBD1. Germline-derived CDR1 and CDR2 are SGHAT and FQNNGV. CDR3 length: 14 residues. V trimming: 5 bases; J trimming: 10 bases; junction bases outside the gene matches: 11. This CDR3 is CASSPPGQGIVYTF. The CDR3 DNA is TGTGCCAGCAGCCCACCGGGACAGGGAATAGTCTACACCTTC.

This clone was observed a few times. DNA for the CDR3: TGTGCCATCAGTGATCGCGTAGGGACAGCTAATTCACCCCTCCACTTT. As protein: CAISDRVGTANSPLHF. The chain combines TRBV10-3 with TRBJ1-6, with 7 bases aligning to TRBD1. The junction had 8 bases not matched to a gene; V was cut back by 3 bases and J by 6 bases. The length of the CDR3 is 16 residues. The germline CDR1 and CDR2 sequences are ENHRY and SYGVKD.

The genes are TRBV9 and TRBJ2-5; D possibly uses TRBD1 or TRBD2 (5 bases each). The V end lost 4 bases, the J end lost 5 bases, and 18 bases lay between the germline ends. CDR3 length: 15 amino acids. Germline V CDR1 and CDR2: SGDLS, YYNGEE. The CDR3 region is CASSITGTQLETQYF. CDR3 nucleotides: TGTGCCAGCAGCATAACCGGGACCCAGCTGGAGACCCAGTACTTC.

This chain links TRBV2 with TRBJ2-1; the D is unclear. Germline CDR1 is SNHLY and CDR2 is FYNNEI. V was clipped by 2 bases and J by 13 bases, with 9 bases between them. This CDR3 is 11 amino acids long. The CDR3 nucleotides read TGTGCCAGCAGTGAACCAGAACCCCAGTTCTTC. This codes for CASSEPEPQFF.

V usage is TRBV5-1 and J usage is TRBJ2-3; possibly TRBD1 for D (6 bases). The CDR3 sequence is 16 residues long. V lost 2 bases and J lost 0, with 13 bases in between. Germline CDR1 and CDR2: SGHRS and YFSETQ. This CDR3 is CASSFQGQTSTDTQYF. The CDR3 DNA follows: TGCGCCAGCAGCTTCCAGGGGCAGACTAGCACAGATACGCAGTATTTT.

The chain carries TRBV5-5 and TRBJ1-3; D is uncertain. Germline V gene data show CDR1 as SGHKS and CDR2 as YYEKEE (reference sequence). The V and J ends lost 5 bases and 0 bases respectively, with 9 bases between them. This CDR3 comprises 14 residues. The CDR3, as DNA: TGTGCCAGCAGTACAGACCTCTCTGGAAACACCATATATTTT. Its protein product is CASSTDLSGNTIYF.

This chain links TRBV6-5 with TRBJ1-2; D not resolved. This CDR3 has 15 residues. CDR1 and CDR2 (germline): MNHEY, SVGAGI. Trimming stripped 2 bases from V and 0 bases from J, with 10 bases between. DNA for the CDR3: TGTGCCAGCAGTTACGCTCTGGGAGCTAACTATGGCTACACCTTC. Amino acid sequence: CASSYALGANYGYTF.

The chain couples TRBV5-1 to TRBJ2-6, with 8 bases fitting TRBD1. The CDR3 has 16 amino acids. Looked up from germline, CDR1 is SGHRS and CDR2 is YFSETQ. J gave up 1 base and V 4 bases, and 4 bases lay outside the gene matches. CDR3 DNA sequence: TGCGCCAGCAGCGGCCAGGGGGCTTCTGGGGCCAACGTCCTGACTTTC. It is translated as CASSGQGASGANVLTF.

This clone has a single count. This chain links TRBV15 with TRBJ2-2; D is undetermined. The V and J ends lost 0 bases and 6 bases respectively, with 11 bases between them. CDR1 is LNHNV, CDR2 YYDKDF, per germline (reference sequence). The CDR3 spans 15 residues. This CDR3 is CATSRDLSSPGELFF. CDR3 coding DNA: TGTGCCACCAGCAGAGATCTCTCGTCCCCCGGGGAGCTGTTTTTT.

As regards this clone: Distinct nucleotide sequences in the sample also encode this CDR3. The J gene is TRBJ2-1, the V gene TRBV7-2; tentative D call: TRBD2 (7 bases). The ends were cut back, 1 base at V and 4 bases at J, with 11 bases in the middle. Germline CDR1 is SGHTA and CDR2 is FQGNSA. CDR3 length: 15 residues. The CDR3 spells CASSLGGGAYNEQFF. The DNA of the CDR3 is TGTGCCAGCAGCTTAGGGGGGGGCGCTTACAATGAGCAGTTCTTC.

This clone was seen just once. The chain employs TRBV2 and TRBJ2-3, with a tentative D call TRBD2 (7 bases). CDR3 size: 15 residues. Trimming cost V 5 bases and J 0 bases, with 12 bases left between them. From germline, CDR1 is SNHLY and CDR2 FYNNEI. The CDR3 loop is CASSTRGASTDTQYF. CDR3 bases: TGTGCCAGCAGTACTCGGGGGGCGAGCACAGATACGCAGTATTTT.

Remarks on this clone: Other DNA sequences within the sample encode an identical CDR3. The V gene is TRBV10-1, the J gene TRBJ2-3, with TRBD2 matching 12 bases. V shed 6 bases, J shed 0 bases, and the junction held 1 base outside the gene matches. The V gene's germline CDR1 is WNHNN and CDR2 SYGVQD (reference sequence). The CDR3 totals 15 residues. CDR3 region: CASSGTSGSTDTQYF. The DNA for the CDR3 is TGCGCCAGCAGCGGGACTAGCGGGAGCACAGATACGCAGTATTTT.

This rearrangement joins TRBV6-1 to TRBJ1-5, with D possibly TRBD1 on 5 matching bases. The germline V gene has CDR1 MNHNS and CDR2 SASEGT. V dropped 3 bases and J dropped 3 bases, with 12 bases sitting between them. There are 15 residues in the CDR3. In DNA form, the CDR3 reads TGTGCCAGCAGTGAGGTGGGGCTGGTCAATCAGCCCCAGCATTTT. This sequence encodes CASSEVGLVNQPQHF.

This clone was found once. This rearrangement joins TRBV7-9 to TRBJ1-3, with TRBD1 matching over 8 bases. The CDR3 is 17 residues long. CDR1 and CDR2 from the germline V gene are SEHNR and FQNEAQ (reference sequence). V shed 1 base, J shed 1 base, and the junction held 6 bases outside the gene matches. The CDR3 reads CASSLVGQGTSGNTIYF. CDR3 DNA sequence: TGTGCCAGCAGCTTAGTTGGACAGGGAACTTCTGGAAACACCATATATTTT.